These T cell receptor beta chains were read from a single sample in a study of blood T cell repertoires in COVID-19. This table comes from immunoSEQ multiplex PCR, and its TCRdb copy is limited to in-frame clones, with some not included. Of over 120,000 clones listed, just under 85% are singletons. The source material was PBMCs or T cells enriched from blood (not recorded which). The source is a man over 45 who had recovered from COVID-19. CDR3s include the opening cysteine and the closing phenylalanine or tryptophan. D genes are given only for firm matches. Part of the rows lack a size; the others show once, few, many or a class for expanded clones.

CDR3aa,CDR3nt,abundance,d_gene,v_gene,j_gene
CASSRQVGEKLFF,TGTGCCAGCAGTCGACAGGTGGGCGAAAAACTGTTTTTT,-,-,TRBV27,TRBJ1-4
CASSPPAGLDYEQYF,TGTGCCAGCAGCCCCCCGGCGGGGTTAGACTACGAGCAGTACTTC,-,-,TRBV7-2,TRBJ2-7
CASSLSPLRRASGEDTQYF,TGTGCCAGCAGTTTATCCCCGCTCCGCCGGGCTAGCGGGGAAGATACGCAGTATTTT,-,TRBD2,TRBV27,TRBJ2-3
CASWLSGDVEAFF,TGTGCCAGCTGGTTGTCAGGGGACGTTGAAGCTTTCTTT,-,-,TRBV27,TRBJ1-1
CASSPHRDTEAFF,TGCGCCAGCAGCCCGCACCGGGACACTGAAGCTTTCTTT,-,-,TRBV5-1,TRBJ1-1
CASSLGAQGTHQPQHF,TGTGCCAGCAGCTTAGGGGCACAGGGGACCCATCAGCCCCAGCATTTT,few,TRBD1,TRBV7-9,TRBJ1-5
CASSPGLATDTQYF,TGTGCCAGCAGTCCTGGACTAGCGACAGATACGCAGTATTTT,-,TRBD2,TRBV7-3,TRBJ2-3
CASSEAPGQLYGYTF,TGTGCCAGCAGTGAAGCCCCGGGACAACTCTATGGCTACACCTTC,-,-,TRBV6-1,TRBJ1-2
CASMPGQGTYEQYF,TGTGCCAGTATGCCGGGACAGGGGACCTACGAGCAGTACTTC,-,TRBD1,TRBV19,TRBJ2-7
CASTAGGTDTQYF,TGTGCCAGCACCGCGGGGGGGACAGATACGCAGTATTTT,-,TRBD2,TRBV2,TRBJ2-3
CASSFGQGSPLHF,TGTGCCAGCAGCTTTGGGCAGGGCTCACCCCTCCACTTT,few,-,TRBV7-6,TRBJ1-6
CASTVGRQSYEQYF,TGTGCCAGCACCGTTGGAAGACAGTCCTACGAGCAGTACTTC,-,-,TRBV11-1,TRBJ2-7
CASSPGQNNQPQHF,TGTGCCAGCAGTCCAGGACAGAACAATCAGCCCCAGCATTTT,-,-,TRBV28,TRBJ1-5
CAWSGEGAVGNEQFF,TGTGCCTGGAGTGGAGAGGGGGCCGTAGGAAATGAGCAGTTCTTC,-,TRBD1,TRBV30,TRBJ2-1
CASSQVSESTQYF,TGCGCCAGCAGCCAAGTTTCCGAGTCGACGCAGTATTTT,-,-,TRBV4-1,TRBJ2-3
CASSPDNTDTQYF,TGTGCCAGCAGCCCGGACAACACAGATACGCAGTATTTT,-,-,TRBV28,TRBJ2-3
CASSNRANRQSYEQYF,TGTGCCAGCAGCAATAGAGCCAACAGGCAGTCCTACGAGCAGTACTTC,-,-,TRBV21-1,TRBJ2-7
CASSPRDRGDTGELFF,TGTGCCAGCTCACCAAGGGACAGGGGGGACACCGGGGAGCTGTTTTTT,-,TRBD1,TRBV18,TRBJ2-2
CASSSPGLEGQNIQYF,TGTGCCAGCAGCTCGCCGGGACTAGAAGGGCAAAACATTCAGTACTTC,-,TRBD2,TRBV7-2,TRBJ2-4
CASSAGLAGTNEQFF,TGCGCCAGCAGCGCCGGACTAGCGGGGACCAATGAGCAGTTCTTC,-,TRBD2,TRBV5-1,TRBJ2-1
CASSLAPSGGLLSYEQYF,TGTGCCAGCAGCTTAGCGCCTAGCGGGGGCCTCCTCTCCTACGAGCAGTACTTC,once,TRBD2,TRBV7-8,TRBJ2-7
CASSGTSAHPSPHEQFF,TGTGCCAGTAGCGGGACTAGCGCTCACCCCTCACCCCATGAGCAGTTCTTC,-,TRBD2,TRBV19,TRBJ2-1
CASSPTDRGNTEAFF,TGCGCCAGCAGTCCCACGGACAGGGGGAACACTGAAGCTTTCTTT,many,TRBD1,TRBV5-1,TRBJ1-1
CASSQGGNEKLFF,TGCGCCAGCAGCCAGGGGGGAAATGAAAAACTGTTTTTT,-,TRBD1,TRBV5-1,TRBJ1-4
CASRGPSTEAFF,TGTGCCAGCAGGGGGCCGAGTACTGAAGCTTTCTTT,once,-,TRBV7-2,TRBJ1-1
CASSRGQPWPSETEAFF,TGTGCCAGCAGTAGGGGACAGCCATGGCCATCAGAGACTGAAGCTTTCTTT,-,TRBD1,TRBV7-9,TRBJ1-1
CASNPGTDLSYEQYF,TGTGCCAGCAACCCCGGGACAGACCTCTCCTACGAGCAGTACTTC,-,TRBD1,TRBV5-5,TRBJ2-7
CASSLRLAGGYQETQYF,TGTGCCAGCAGCCTTCGACTAGCGGGGGGGTACCAAGAGACCCAGTACTTC,few,TRBD2,TRBV5-8,TRBJ2-5
CASSVGQRNTEAFF,TGTGCCAGCAGCGTAGGACAGAGAAACACTGAAGCTTTCTTT,few,-,TRBV11-2,TRBJ1-1
CASSPLETNEKLFF,TGTGCCAGCTCACCACTAGAGACTAATGAAAAACTGTTTTTT,-,-,TRBV18,TRBJ1-4
CACPLGGGNSPLHF,TGTGCCTGTCCGCTCGGCGGGGGCAATTCACCCCTCCACTTT,-,-,TRBV30,TRBJ1-6
CASSLQGSNQPQHF,TGTGCCAGTAGTCTACAGGGGAGCAATCAGCCCCAGCATTTT,once,TRBD1,TRBV19,TRBJ1-5
CASSLRGDRLNTGELFF,TGTGCCAGCAGCTTAAGGGGGGACAGGCTTAACACCGGGGAGCTGTTTTTT,-,TRBD1,TRBV7-3,TRBJ2-2
CASSERTGVIGGTEAFF,TGTGCCAGCAGTGAGAGGACAGGGGTGATTGGGGGCACTGAAGCTTTCTTT,-,TRBD1,TRBV2,TRBJ1-1
CSARGGYGYTF,TGCAGTGCTCGGGGGGGATATGGCTACACCTTC,-,-,TRBV20-1,TRBJ1-2
CASMEATGGPYEQYF,TGCGCCAGCATGGAAGCGACTGGCGGCCCCTACGAGCAGTACTTC,-,-,TRBV5-1,TRBJ2-7
CASSATGTRDEQFF,TGTGCCAGCAGCGCGACCGGGACTAGGGATGAGCAGTTCTTC,-,TRBD2,TRBV9,TRBJ2-1
CASRLGGITPDYGYTF,TGCGCCAGCCGCCTCGGGGGGATAACCCCAGACTATGGCTACACCTTC,once,-,TRBV5-1,TRBJ1-2
CASSENSEQPQHF,TGTGCCAGCAGTGAAAACAGTGAACAGCCCCAGCATTTT,-,-,TRBV6-1,TRBJ1-5
CASSEGGRETQYF,TGCGCCAGCAGTGAGGGCGGAAGGGAGACCCAGTACTTC,few,-,TRBV10-1,TRBJ2-5
CASSSGLAGKTQYF,TGTGCCAGCAGTTCTGGACTAGCGGGAAAGACCCAGTACTTC,-,TRBD2,TRBV11-2,TRBJ2-5